This TCR beta chain was recovered during a study of control samples from healthy donors and cancer patients. CDR1 and CDR2 (germline): SGHTA, FQGNSA. The CDR3 runs 13 residues. Repertoires were generated with immunoSEQ multiplex PCR, while TCRdb's copy carries only in-frame clones and drops some. This sample has some 120,000 clones, with 70% to 90% found just once. Comments on this clone: A read error may produce the germline difference seen at one junction end.

This sequence originates from a man between 60 and 70 years old in good health. Sequencing input: blood. The chain links TRBV7-2 to TRBJ1-2, with D unresolved. CDR3 amino acids: CASSPHGGSVWSF. In nucleotides, the CDR3 is TGTGCCAGCAGCCCACACGGAGGGTCGGTCTGGAGTTTC.